A single sample gave rise to the 27 T cell receptor beta chains below, sequenced in a study of blood T cell repertoires in COVID-19. Sequenced by immunoSEQ multiplex PCR; TCRdb stores in-frame clones only, minus some. The data show roughly 230,000 clones, about 90% seen once. Sequencing used PBMCs or T cells enriched from blood (not recorded which). Receptors were obtained from a young woman with acute COVID-19.

This clone was observed a single time. The chain employs TRBV2 and TRBJ1-1; possible D gene TRBD1, 5 bases. This CDR3 has 15 amino acids. The ends were cut back, 2 bases at V and 1 base at J, with 11 bases in the middle. In germline, CDR1 is SNHLY, CDR2 FYNNEI. Here the CDR3 DNA reads TGTGCCAGCAGTGAATCAGGGCGGGAGAACACTGAAGCTTTCTTT. Its translation is CASSESGRENTEAFF.

This rearrangement joins TRBV24-1 to TRBJ2-7, with TRBD1 identical over 8 bases. Trimming took 6 bases from V and 5 from J; bases not matched to a gene: 5. Germline CDR1 KGHDR, CDR2 SFDVKD. The CDR3 length is 13 residues. The DNA of the CDR3 is TGTGCCACCAGTCCGGCAGGGGGCCACGAGCAGTACTTC. Encoded protein: CATSPAGGHEQYF.

This clone occurred once. The chain has TRBV6-5 and TRBJ1-3; D is perhaps TRBD1 (5 bases). The CDR3 is 16 amino acids. V lost 2 bases to trimming and J lost 0 bases, with 11 bases between them. Germline-derived CDR1 and CDR2 are MNHEY and SVGAGI. CDR3 sequence (DNA): TGTGCCAGCAGTTACCGGCAGGGCGTCTCTGGAAACACCATATATTTT. Its protein is CASSYRQGVSGNTIYF.

The gene calls are TRBV29-1 and TRBJ1-5, with 11 bases that match TRBD1. Losses at the gene ends were 5 bases for V and 6 bases for J; bases not matched to a gene: 6. The germline CDR1 and CDR2 sequences are SQVTM and ANQGSEA. The CDR3 contains 14 residues. The CDR3 sequence is CSVTDRGLGQPQHF. The CDR3 DNA sequence: TGCAGCGTTACGGACAGGGGGCTAGGTCAGCCCCAGCATTTT.

This CDR3 is CASSLGRGTGELFF. The DNA of the CDR3 is TGTGCCAGCAGCTTAGGCAGGGGCACCGGGGAGCTGTTTTTT. The chain has TRBV11-3 and TRBJ2-2, with D tentatively TRBD1 (6 bases). This CDR3 spans 14 amino acids. V was trimmed by 1 base and J by 4 bases, leaving 7 bases between them. Germline V lookup: CDR1 SGHNT, CDR2 YENEEA.

The V and J genes are TRBV19 and TRBJ2-2, with 8 bases lining up with TRBD1. V was clipped by 2 bases and J by 6 bases; unmatched bases: 8. This CDR3 is built from 16 residues. Looked up from germline, CDR1 is LNHDA and CDR2 is SQIVND (reference sequence). CDR3 DNA sequence: TGTGCCAGTAGTATACGTCCAGGGGGCGCACCCGGGGAGCTGTTTTTT. Amino acid sequence: CASSIRPGGAPGELFF. Filled out from reference TRBV19 and TRBJ2-2, the complete variable domain reads DGGITQSPKYLFRKEGQNVTLSCEQNLNHDAMYWYRQDPGQGLRLIYYSQIVNDFQKGDIAEGYSVSREKKESFPLTVTSAQKNPTAFYLCASSIRPGGAPGELFFGEGSRLTVL.

This clone was detected only once. The rearrangement joins TRBV19 to TRBJ1-2; the match to TRBD1 covers 8 bases. The CDR3 totals 17 residues. From germline, CDR1 is LNHDA and CDR2 SQIVND (reference sequence). V shed 10 bases and J 3 bases; nucleotides not matched to a gene: 19. CDR3 nucleotide sequence: TGTGCCAACGACCTCATGAAGACGAAACAGGGGGACTATGGCTACACCTTC. Amino acids: CANDLMKTKQGDYGYTF.

This clone was found once. V gene TRBV7-9 combines with J gene TRBJ1-2; 8 nucleotides align to TRBD1. CDR1 is SEHNR and CDR2 is FQNEAQ in the germline V gene (reference sequence). This CDR3 comprises 14 residues. The trim removed 5 bases at V and 4 bases at J, leaving 6 bases unmatched. The CDR3 DNA is TGTGCCAGCAGCCCCAGCGGGACAGGCTATGGCTACACCTTC. Translation gives CASSPSGTGYGYTF.

V usage is TRBV3-1 (or the pseudogene TRBV3-2) and J usage is TRBJ2-7, with D perhaps TRBD2 (5 bases). CDR3 length: 15 amino acids. Trimming took off 1 base at V and 0 bases at J, with 10 bases between the two ends. The germline V gene has CDR1 LGHDT and CDR2 YNNKEL (reference sequence). DNA for the CDR3: TGTGCCAGCAGCCAAGGTAGGGAGAGCTCCTACGAGCAGTACTTC. Encoded protein: CASSQGRESSYEQYF.

V gene TRBV27 combines with J gene TRBJ2-7, with 9 bases aligning to TRBD2. Germline V lookup: CDR1 MNHEY, CDR2 SMNVEV (reference sequence). The ends lost 5 bases at V and 4 bases at J; junction bases unmatched: 6. The CDR3 extends over 14 amino acids. The CDR3 DNA reads as TGTGCCAGCAGTGTCACGCGGGAGGGGTACGAGCAGTACTTC. Amino acid sequence: CASSVTREGYEQYF.

V is TRBV28 and J is TRBJ1-5; D is ambiguous. This CDR3 has 14 residues. Trimming shortened V by 6 bases and J by 1 base, and 10 bases separated the two germline ends. CDR1 is MDHEN and CDR2 is SYDVKM in the germline V gene. The CDR3 nucleotides are TGTGCCAGCAGGCTGGTGGAGAGCAATCAGCCCCAGCATTTT. Translating it yields CASRLVESNQPQHF. Full variable domain (rest looked up from reference TRBV28 and TRBJ1-5): DVKVTQSSRYLVKRTGEKVFLECVQDMDHENMFWYRQDPGLGLRLIYFSYDVKMKEKGDIPEGYSVSREKKERFSLILESASTNQTSMYLCASRLVESNQPQHFGDGTRLSIL.

The gene calls are TRBV3-1 (or the pseudogene TRBV3-2) and TRBJ1-1, with 8 bases lining up with TRBD1. V shed 4 bases and J 4 bases; nucleotides not matched to a gene: 5. Germline CDR1 reads LGHDT; CDR2 reads YNNKEL (reference sequence). This CDR3 has 14 amino acids. The CDR3 region is CASSPMDRATEAFF. The DNA for the CDR3 is TGTGCCAGCAGCCCGATGGACAGGGCCACTGAAGCTTTCTTT.

The genes are TRBV18 and TRBJ2-1, with 9 positions matching TRBD2. Germline V gene data show CDR1 as KGHSH and CDR2 as LQKENI. Trimming at V came to 3 bases and at J to 8 bases, leaving 5 bases not matched to a gene. CDR3 length: 14 residues. This CDR3 is CASSPGLAKDEQFF. The CDR3 region has the DNA TGTGCCAGCTCACCCGGACTAGCGAAGGATGAGCAGTTCTTC.

The chain uses TRBV28 and TRBJ1-1, with unresolved D. CDR3 length equals 12 residues. Germline V CDR1 and CDR2: MDHEN, SYDVKM. Trimming removed 2 bases from V and 6 bases from J, with 7 bases in between. This CDR3 reads CASSLGRAEAFF. The DNA for the CDR3 is TGTGCCAGCAGTTTAGGGAGGGCTGAAGCTTTCTTT.

The CDR3 loop reads CASSFSYNEQFF. The CDR3 coding sequence is TGTGCCAGCAGTTTCAGCTACAATGAGCAGTTCTTC. This chain connects TRBV6-2 or TRBV6-3 to TRBJ2-1; D is uncertain. Germline-derived CDR1 and CDR2 are MNHEY and SVGEGT. The ends were cut back, 4 bases at V and 3 bases at J, with 4 bases in the middle. The CDR3 loop spans 12 amino acids.

V and J are TRBV6-6 and TRBJ1-5, with 7 bases fitting TRBD1. The length of the CDR3 is 14 residues. Germline V CDR1 and CDR2: MNHNY, SVGAGI (reference sequence). Losses at the gene ends were 6 bases for V and 4 bases for J; bases not matched to a gene: 6. The CDR3 sequence: CASSRGTENQPQHF. CDR3 in DNA: TGTGCCAGCAGCCGGGGGACAGAGAATCAGCCCCAGCATTTT.

This chain connects TRBV29-1 to TRBJ2-7; D possibly corresponds to TRBD1 (5 bases). Germline values: CDR1 SQVTM, CDR2 ANQGSEA. The CDR3 is 11 amino acids. Between the trimmed V and J ends, which lost 6 bases and 3 bases, there was a span of 9 bases. The CDR3 nucleotides read TGCAGCGTAGGGGTGGTCTACGAGCAGTACTTC. As protein: CSVGVVYEQYF.

CDR3 residues: CAWSDTTGGNEKLFF. CDR3 DNA sequence: TGTGCCTGGAGTGATACTACAGGGGGTAATGAAAAACTGTTTTTT. The genes are TRBV30 and TRBJ1-4; 8 nucleotides line up with TRBD1. Germline V gene lookup returns CDR1 GTSNPN and CDR2 SVGIG (reference sequence). The CDR3 loop spans 15 amino acids. The V and J ends lost 1 base and 4 bases, in that order; junction bases with no gene match: 5.

The rearrangement joins TRBV6-1 to TRBJ2-7; a possible D gene is TRBD2 (6 bases). Germline-derived CDR1 and CDR2 are MNHNS and SASEGT. The ends were cut back, 2 bases at V and 2 bases at J, with 13 bases in the middle. This CDR3 is built from 15 residues. CDR3 residues: CASSEMAGKTYEQYF. Here the CDR3 DNA reads TGTGCCAGCAGTGAAATGGCGGGGAAAACCTACGAGCAGTACTTC.

The DNA for the CDR3 is TGTGCCAGCAGTTACTCTTGGACAGGGGGCGATGGCTACACCTTC. Translated: CASSYSWTGGDGYTF. The chain carries TRBV6-2 or TRBV6-3 and TRBJ1-2; 11 nucleotides agree with TRBD1. This CDR3 is 15 amino acids long. The germline CDR1 and CDR2 sequences are MNHEY and SVGEGT. Losses at the gene ends were 0 bases for V and 6 bases for J; bases not matched to a gene: 3.

The chain combines TRBV6-1 with TRBJ1-6; D not resolved. Trimming removed 3 bases at V and 9 bases at J, with 21 bases between. The CDR3 extends over 17 amino acids. Looked up from germline, CDR1 is MNHNS and CDR2 is SASEGT. CDR3 bases: TGTGCCAGCAGTGACGGCGGGGTGTGGATTCGTGGTTCACCCCTCCACTTT. This translates into CASSDGGVWIRGSPLHF.

V gene TRBV19 combines with J gene TRBJ2-1, with D unresolved. V lost 3 bases to trimming and J lost 3 bases, with 12 bases between them. The CDR3 is 15 residues long. CDR1 and CDR2 from the germline V gene are LNHDA and SQIVND (reference sequence). CDR3 DNA sequence: TGTGCCAGTAGTATTGGCACCACCTTCTACAATGAGCAGTTCTTC. Its translation: CASSIGTTFYNEQFF.

The chain couples TRBV4-1 to TRBJ1-2; 9 bases fit TRBD1. CDR1 MGHRA and CDR2 YSYEKL come from the germline V gene. The CDR3 has 15 amino acids. V lost 5 bases, J lost 4 bases, and 8 bases stayed unmatched. This CDR3 reads CASSNRDRVGYGYTF. The CDR3 DNA follows: TGCGCCAGCAGCAACCGGGACAGGGTAGGCTATGGCTACACCTTC.

The V gene is TRBV18, the J gene TRBJ2-2; D not resolved. This CDR3 comprises 14 residues. Per the germline V gene, CDR1 is KGHSH and CDR2 is LQKENI. Trimming left V 2 bases short and J 3 bases short, with 7 bases between. CDR3 loop: CASSPSLYTGELFF. CDR3 nucleotides: TGTGCCAGCTCACCATCCCTTTACACCGGGGAGCTGTTTTTT. The full variable domain, completed using reference TRBV18 and TRBJ2-2, is NAGVMQNPRHLVRRRGQEARLRCSPMKGHSHVYWYRQLPEEGLKFMVYLQKENIIDESGMPKERFSAEFPKEGPSILRIQQVVRGDSAAYFCASSPSLYTGELFFGEGSRLTVL.

The gene calls are TRBV29-1 and TRBJ1-4; D possibly corresponds to TRBD1 (5 bases). Germline values: CDR1 SQVTM, CDR2 ANQGSEA. CDR3 length: 13 residues. Trimming pared 7 bases from V and 4 bases from J, leaving 13 bases between. The CDR3 here is CSAPGGVNEKLFF. As DNA, the CDR3 is TGCAGCGCCCCGGGGGGTGTTAATGAAAAACTGTTTTTT.

The rearrangement uses TRBV24-1 and TRBJ2-6; the D gene is possibly TRBD1 (6 bases). CDR1 is KGHDR and CDR2 is SFDVKD in the germline V gene. This CDR3 has 16 amino acids. Trimming removed 3 bases from V and 0 bases from J, with 8 bases in between. CDR3 residues: CATSDKQGSGANVLTF. The CDR3 DNA follows: TGTGCCACCAGTGATAAACAGGGCTCTGGGGCCAACGTCCTGACTTTC.

The chain links TRBV10-3 to TRBJ2-1; 8 nucleotides agree with TRBD2. Germline trimming cut 0 bases from V and 6 bases from J; bases unmatched to any gene: 1. Germline-derived CDR1 and CDR2 are ENHRY and SYGVKD. CDR3 size: 14 residues. For the CDR3, the DNA is TGTGCCATCAGTGAGTCCGGGACTAGCAATGAGCAGTTCTTC. Its protein product is CAISESGTSNEQFF.